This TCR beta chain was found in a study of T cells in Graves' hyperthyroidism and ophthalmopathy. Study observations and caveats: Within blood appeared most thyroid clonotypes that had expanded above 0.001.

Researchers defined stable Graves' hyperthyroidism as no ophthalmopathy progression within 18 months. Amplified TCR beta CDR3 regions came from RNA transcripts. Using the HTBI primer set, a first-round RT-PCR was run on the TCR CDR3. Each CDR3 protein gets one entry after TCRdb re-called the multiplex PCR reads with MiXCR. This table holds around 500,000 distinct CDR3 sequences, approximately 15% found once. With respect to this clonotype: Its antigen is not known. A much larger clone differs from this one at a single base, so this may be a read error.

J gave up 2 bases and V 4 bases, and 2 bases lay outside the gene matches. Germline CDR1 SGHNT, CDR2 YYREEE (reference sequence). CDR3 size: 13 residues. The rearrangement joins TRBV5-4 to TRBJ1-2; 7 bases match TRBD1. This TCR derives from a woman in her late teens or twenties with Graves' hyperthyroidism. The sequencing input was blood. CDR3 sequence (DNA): TGTGCCAGCAGCAAGACAGGGAACTATGGCTACACCTTC. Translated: CASSKTGNYGYTF.